A single sample gave rise to the 24 T cell receptor beta chains below, sequenced in a study of blood T cell repertoires in COVID-19. The table came from immunoSEQ multiplex PCR; TCRdb's copy has only in-frame clones and leaves some out. The table has 200,000 to 300,000 clones, approximately 88% seen once; the top ten hold approximately 30%. Sample: peripheral blood. The receptors derive from a man aged 40-55 years with acute or convalescent COVID-19.

This clone was picked up one time. V gene TRBV27 combines with J gene TRBJ2-5; 10 bases map to TRBD2. With V trimmed by 3 bases and J by 6 bases, 10 bases remained unmatched. This CDR3 region has 16 residues. Germline V gene data show CDR1 as MNHEY and CDR2 as SMNVEV (reference sequence). The CDR3 protein is CASSLGAGGRVKTQYF. CDR3 coding DNA: TGTGCCAGCAGTTTGGGAGCGGGAGGGCGGGTGAAGACCCAGTACTTC.

J is TRBJ1-1 and V is TRBV19; unclear D gene. The germline gives CDR1 LNHDA, CDR2 SQIVND (reference sequence). The CDR3 extends over 13 amino acids. Trimming left V 5 bases short and J 9 bases short, with 16 bases between. CDR3 residues: CASSPLISQKAFF. Here the CDR3 DNA reads TGTGCCAGTAGTCCCCTGATCTCCCAGAAAGCTTTCTTT.

This clone was seen a few times. The V gene is TRBV3-1 (or the pseudogene TRBV3-2), the J gene TRBJ1-5, with TRBD1 matching over 10 bases. V was pared by 0 bases and J by 6 bases, with 5 bases of the junction left unmatched. From germline, CDR1 is LGHDT and CDR2 YNNKEL (reference sequence). The CDR3 covers 16 residues. The DNA for the CDR3 is TGTGCCAGCAGCCAAGAGGACAGGGGGTACGGTCAGCCCCAGCATTTT. This translates into CASSQEDRGYGQPQHF.

Only one count was recorded for this clone. This sequence joins TRBV29-1 and TRBJ1-1, with 12 positions matching TRBD1. Germline V CDR1 and CDR2: SQVTM, ANQGSEA. Germline trimming cut 5 bases from V and 5 bases from J; bases unmatched to any gene: 9. CDR3 length: 15 amino acids. The CDR3 sequence: CSVRDRGRVVTEAFF. CDR3 in DNA: TGCAGCGTTCGGGACAGGGGGCGGGTGGTTACTGAAGCTTTCTTT.

The genes are TRBV5-5 and TRBJ1-1; D ambiguous. Germline V gene lookup returns CDR1 SGHKS and CDR2 YYEKEE (reference sequence). This CDR3 has 13 residues. V was shortened by 0 bases and J by 1 base, with 4 bases between the two germline ends. The CDR3 region has the DNA TGTGCCAGCAGCTTGGGGCCGAACACTGAAGCTTTCTTT. Amino acid sequence: CASSLGPNTEAFF.

The chain combines TRBV27 with TRBJ1-1, with unresolved D. V lost 5 bases and J lost 7, with 14 bases in between. The germline gives CDR1 MNHEY, CDR2 SMNVEV (reference sequence). The CDR3 extends over 13 amino acids. The CDR3 DNA is TGTGCCAGCAGTCCCCGTGGGCCGCGTGAAGCTTTCTTT. Encoded protein: CASSPRGPREAFF.

As regards this clone: The sample has other DNA sequences that encode this CDR3 too. This rearrangement joins TRBV7-2 to TRBJ2-1; TRBD2 matches 7 bases. The ends lost 1 base at V and 6 bases at J; junction bases unmatched: 3. The CDR3 is 14 amino acids. Germline V gene lookup returns CDR1 SGHTA and CDR2 FQGNSA. CDR3 sequence (DNA): TGTGCCAGCAGCTTAGGACTAGCCGGCAATGAGCAGTTCTTC. Its translation: CASSLGLAGNEQFF.

The chain links TRBV28 to TRBJ2-2, with D unresolved. This CDR3 is 11 amino acids long. The germline V and J ends were trimmed by 8 bases and 4 bases, with 5 bases remaining between them. Germline V gene lookup returns CDR1 MDHEN and CDR2 SYDVKM. The CDR3 DNA reads as TGTGCCAGCTCATCCACCGGGGAGCTGTTTTTT. Amino acids: CASSSTGELFF.

This clone was detected a few times. CDR3 nucleotide sequence: TGCGCCAGCAGTGAGTCGACATTAAGGGGAACTGAAGCTTTCTTT. It yields the protein CASSESTLRGTEAFF. The chain has TRBV10-2 and TRBJ1-1, with a tentative D call TRBD1 (5 bases). V shed 0 bases and J shed 5 bases, with 13 bases lying between them. Per germline, CDR1 WSHSY and CDR2 SAAADI. This CDR3 region has 15 residues.

The chain uses TRBV9 and TRBJ2-3, with a possible D match to TRBD2 (6 bases). Germline lookup yields CDR1 SGDLS and CDR2 YYNGEE. The CDR3 spans 15 residues. The V gene lost 4 bases and the J gene lost 5 bases, with 17 bases spanning the gap. CDR3 DNA: TGTGCCAGCAGCCCGGAGGGGAACCCGGGAGATACGCAGTATTTT. Its translation is CASSPEGNPGDTQYF. The full variable domain, completed using reference TRBV9 and TRBJ2-3, is DSGVTQTPKHLITATGQRVTLRCSPRSGDLSVYWYQQSLDQGLQFLIQYYNGEERAKGNILERFSAQQFPDLHSELNLSSLELGDSALYFCASSPEGNPGDTQYFGPGTRLTVL.

This chain connects TRBV10-2 to TRBJ1-5; D remains ambiguous. Trimming took off 7 bases at V and 2 bases at J, with 6 bases between the two ends. CDR3 length equals 12 residues. The germline CDR1 and CDR2 sequences are WSHSY and SAAADI. This chain's CDR3 is CASTQGNQPQHF. The CDR3 region has the DNA TGCGCCAGCACCCAGGGCAATCAGCCCCAGCATTTT.

The chain links TRBV2 to TRBJ2-3, with 11 positions matching TRBD2. Germline V gene data show CDR1 as SNHLY and CDR2 as FYNNEI. The trim removed 10 bases at V and 5 bases at J, leaving 14 bases unmatched. This CDR3 has 16 amino acids. The CDR3: CATRALTGTSGDTQYF. Written as DNA, the CDR3 is TGTGCCACCAGAGCGCTCACCGGGACTAGCGGAGATACGCAGTATTTT.

This sequence joins TRBV15 and TRBJ1-4, with D hard to call. V was clipped by 0 bases and J by 1 base, with 18 bases between them. Germline CDR1 is LNHNV and CDR2 is YYDKDF (reference sequence). The CDR3 is 19 amino acids. The DNA of the CDR3 is TGTGCCACCAGCAGAGATCTTTCGGGCAGGACTATAACTAATGAAAAACTGTTTTTT. Protein product: CATSRDLSGRTITNEKLFF. Combining the CDR3 with reference TRBV15 and TRBJ1-4 gives the whole variable domain DAMVIQNPRYQVTQFGKPVTLSCSQTLNHNVMYWYQQKSSQAPKLLFHYYDKDFNNEADTPDNFQSRRPNTSFCFLDIRSPGLGDTAMYLCATSRDLSGRTITNEKLFFGSGTQLSVL.

The CDR3 sequence: CASSLVDRESTEAFF. CDR3 in DNA: TGTGCCAGCAGCTTGGTTGACAGGGAGTCCACTGAAGCTTTCTTT. The rearrangement links TRBV5-6 to TRBJ1-1, with TRBD1 matching over 7 bases. J gave up 4 bases and V 0 bases, and 6 bases lay outside the gene matches. In germline, CDR1 is SGHDT, CDR2 YYEEEE. This CDR3 is 15 amino acids long.

This clone was observed a handful of times. This CDR3 is CASSFGVLAGVNEQFF. CDR3 nucleotides: TGTGCCAGCAGCTTCGGGGTCCTAGCGGGAGTTAATGAGCAGTTCTTC. The rearrangement joins TRBV11-2 to TRBJ2-1; 10 bases match TRBD2. V was pared by 3 bases and J by 7 bases, with 9 bases of the junction left unmatched. The CDR3 length is 16 residues. CDR1 and CDR2 (germline): SGHAT, FQNNGV.

The rearrangement uses TRBV5-4 and TRBJ2-5; 13 nucleotides match TRBD2. Germline V gene sequence: CDR1 SGHNT, CDR2 YYREEE (reference sequence). This CDR3 region has 16 residues. V dropped 3 bases and J dropped 4; count of bases not matched to a gene: 6. The chain's CDR3 is CASSWGTSGAGETQYF. CDR3 DNA sequence: TGTGCCAGCAGCTGGGGGACTAGCGGGGCAGGAGAGACCCAGTACTTC.

The chain joins TRBV7-2 to TRBJ2-3; the match to TRBD2 covers 7 bases. The germline CDR1 and CDR2 sequences are SGHTA and FQGNSA. This CDR3 spans 15 amino acids. V lost 5 bases to trimming and J lost 10 bases; unmatched junction nucleotides: 15. The CDR3 DNA reads TGTGCCAGCAGCCCTGGGGGGGGTAGACAGTGGGCGCAGTATTTT. It translates to CASSPGGGRQWAQYF.

This clone was counted once. Sequence at one end of the junction differs from germline and may be a read error. CDR3 amino acids: CASSLADVSGANF. As DNA, the CDR3 is TGCGCCAGCAGCTTGGCCGACGTTAGCGGAGCGAACTTC. The chain joins TRBV5-1 to TRBJ2-5, with D maybe TRBD2 (6 bases). The CDR3 runs 13 residues. CDR1 and CDR2 from the germline V gene are SGHRS and YFSETQ.

The V call is TRBV9, the J call TRBJ2-3; 9 bases fit TRBD2. Trimming cost V 0 bases and J 4 bases; bases outside gene matches: 6. The CDR3 is 16 residues long. From germline, CDR1 is SGDLS and CDR2 YYNGEE. The CDR3 loop is CASSVGVSGSADTQYF. Here the CDR3 DNA reads TGTGCCAGCAGCGTAGGAGTTAGCGGGAGCGCAGATACGCAGTATTTT. The full variable domain, in which reference TRBV9 and TRBJ2-3 provide the parts outside the CDR3, is DSGVTQTPKHLITATGQRVTLRCSPRSGDLSVYWYQQSLDQGLQFLIQYYNGEERAKGNILERFSAQQFPDLHSELNLSSLELGDSALYFCASSVGVSGSADTQYFGPGTRLTVL.

V and J are TRBV6-4 and TRBJ2-1; 13 bases map to TRBD2. Trimming took 6 bases from V and 8 from J; bases not matched to a gene: 4. The CDR3 contains 14 residues. Germline CDR1 and CDR2: MRHNA and SNTAGT. CDR3 protein: CASRRTSGSDEQFF. In DNA form, the CDR3 reads TGTGCCAGCAGACGGACTAGCGGGAGCGATGAGCAGTTCTTC.

This clone was seen just once. This chain uses TRBV27 with TRBJ2-1; 7 bases match TRBD2. Germline V gene lookup returns CDR1 MNHEY and CDR2 SMNVEV (reference sequence). The trim removed 7 bases at V and 7 bases at J, leaving 4 bases unmatched. This CDR3 has 12 amino acids. CDR3 sequence reads: CASTGGGNEQFF. In nucleotides, the CDR3 is TGTGCCAGCACCGGCGGGGGTAATGAGCAGTTCTTC.

The chain employs TRBV11-2 and TRBJ1-3, with TRBD1 matching over 7 bases. Germline CDR1 reads SGHAT; CDR2 reads FQNNGV. This CDR3 region has 16 residues. The ends lost 3 bases at V and 5 bases at J; junction bases unmatched: 10. The CDR3 protein is CASSFRQGTLRNTIYF. In nucleotides, the CDR3 is TGTGCCAGCAGCTTTCGACAGGGTACGCTAAGAAACACCATATATTTT. Combining the CDR3 with reference TRBV11-2 and TRBJ1-3 gives the whole variable domain EAGVAQSPRYKIIEKRQSVAFWCNPISGHATLYWYQQILGQGPKLLIQFQNNGVVDDSQLPKDRFSAERLKGVDSTLKIQPAKLEDSAVYLCASSFRQGTLRNTIYFGEGSWLTVV.

This clone appeared a few times. The V call is TRBV5-1, the J call TRBJ1-3; 9 bases agree with TRBD1. Unmatched junction bases numbered 4, after V lost 3 bases and J lost 0 bases. CDR1 SGHRS and CDR2 YFSETQ come from the germline V gene. This CDR3 is 16 amino acids long. The CDR3 nucleotides read TGCGCCAGCAGCTGGGGGACAGGGAGCTCTGGAAACACCATATATTTT. It codes for CASSWGTGSSGNTIYF.

This chain links TRBV2 with TRBJ1-2; D gene uncertain. CDR1 and CDR2 (germline): SNHLY, FYNNEI. CDR3 length: 14 amino acids. V lost 4 bases to trimming and J lost 0 bases, with 9 bases between them. CDR3 sequence reads: CASSAQATNYGYTF. CDR3 in DNA: TGTGCCAGCAGTGCGCAAGCAACTAACTATGGCTACACCTTC.